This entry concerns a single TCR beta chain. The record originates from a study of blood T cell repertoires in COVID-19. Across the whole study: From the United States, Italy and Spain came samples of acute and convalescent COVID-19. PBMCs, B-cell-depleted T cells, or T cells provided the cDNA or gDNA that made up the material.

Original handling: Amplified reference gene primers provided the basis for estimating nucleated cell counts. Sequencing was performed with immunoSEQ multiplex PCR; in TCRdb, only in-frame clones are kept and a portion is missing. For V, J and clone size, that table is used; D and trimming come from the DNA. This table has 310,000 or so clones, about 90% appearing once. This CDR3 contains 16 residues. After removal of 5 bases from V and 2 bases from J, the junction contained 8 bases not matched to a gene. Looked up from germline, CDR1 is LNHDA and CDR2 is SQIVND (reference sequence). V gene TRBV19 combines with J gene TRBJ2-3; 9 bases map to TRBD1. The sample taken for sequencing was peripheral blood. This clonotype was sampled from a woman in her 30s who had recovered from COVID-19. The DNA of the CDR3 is TGTGCCAGTAGTTTAACAACAGGGGGCCTCACAGATACGCAGTATTTT. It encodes CASSLTTGGLTDTQYF.